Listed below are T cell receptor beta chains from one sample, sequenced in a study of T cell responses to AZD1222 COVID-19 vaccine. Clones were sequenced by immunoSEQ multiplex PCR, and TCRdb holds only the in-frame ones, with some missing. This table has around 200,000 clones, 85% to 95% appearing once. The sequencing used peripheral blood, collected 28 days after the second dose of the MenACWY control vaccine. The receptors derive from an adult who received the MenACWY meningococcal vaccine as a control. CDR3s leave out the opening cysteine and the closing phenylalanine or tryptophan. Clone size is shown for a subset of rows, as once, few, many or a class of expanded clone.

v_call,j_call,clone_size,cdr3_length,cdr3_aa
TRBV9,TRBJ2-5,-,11,ASSVGGEETQY
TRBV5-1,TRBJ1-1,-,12,ASSLSQTNTEAF
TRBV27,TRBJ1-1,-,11,ASSPLMNTEAF
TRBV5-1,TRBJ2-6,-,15,ASSLDPGFFGANVLT
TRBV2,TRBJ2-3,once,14,ASRDILRGGTDTQY
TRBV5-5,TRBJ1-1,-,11,ASSYEAQFEAF
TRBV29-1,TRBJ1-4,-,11,SVGGGIGEKLF
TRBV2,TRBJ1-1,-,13,ASSKDRQPNTEAF
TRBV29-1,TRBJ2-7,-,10,SGWDGSYEQY
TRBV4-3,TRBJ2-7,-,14,ASSQDDSQGGDEQY
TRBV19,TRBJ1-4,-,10,ASSTGVEKLF
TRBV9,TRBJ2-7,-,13,ASSVDSSPSYEQY
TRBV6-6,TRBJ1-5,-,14,ASTYRVGIGNQPQH
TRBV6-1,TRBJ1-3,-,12,ASSEGGPGNTIY
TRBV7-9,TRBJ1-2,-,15,ASSVGQGDSANYGYT
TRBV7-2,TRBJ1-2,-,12,ASSTGQGISGYT
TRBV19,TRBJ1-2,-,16,ASSILLAGGDGAYGYT
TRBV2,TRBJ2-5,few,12,ASSRTSGVETQY
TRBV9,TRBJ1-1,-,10,ASSVEVGKAF
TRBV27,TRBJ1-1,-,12,ASSLGGTGTEAF
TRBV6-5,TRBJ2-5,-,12,ASSSGTAGETQY
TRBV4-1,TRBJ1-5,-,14,ASSQSSGLSNQPQH
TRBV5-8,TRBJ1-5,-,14,ASTVGAGFSNQPQH
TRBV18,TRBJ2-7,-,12,ASSPPAASYEQY
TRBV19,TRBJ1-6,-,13,ASRKTGTGNSPLH
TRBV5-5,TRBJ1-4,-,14,ASSAAYPGTNEKLF
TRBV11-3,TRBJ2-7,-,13,ASSLGLAGIYEQY
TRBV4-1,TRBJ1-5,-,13,ASSQLTGGFQPQH
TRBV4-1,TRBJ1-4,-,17,ASSQVRGGGPATNEKLF
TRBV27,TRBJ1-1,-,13,ASSTYSGGWTEAF
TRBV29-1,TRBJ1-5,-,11,SVGENRAQPQH
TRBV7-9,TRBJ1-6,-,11,ASRGIANSPLH
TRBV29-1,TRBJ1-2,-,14,SVRVGPGQGRNGYT
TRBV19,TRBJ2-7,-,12,ASSIRDGSYEQY
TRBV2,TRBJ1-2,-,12,ASKGTGGGYGYT
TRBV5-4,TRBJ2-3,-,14,ASSRSGGTGTDTQY
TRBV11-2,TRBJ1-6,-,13,ASSLSAGYNSPLH
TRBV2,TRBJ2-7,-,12,ASSDSQGGYEQY
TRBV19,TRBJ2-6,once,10,ASASGANVLT
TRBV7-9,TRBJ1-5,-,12,ASSLSLVNQPQH
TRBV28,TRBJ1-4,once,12,ASRQGFSNEKLF
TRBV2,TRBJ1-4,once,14,ASRKEGALANEKLF
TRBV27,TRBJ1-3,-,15,ASSLSAGPLSGNTIY
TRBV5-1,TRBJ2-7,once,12,ASSLVGRDNEQY
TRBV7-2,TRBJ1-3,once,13,ASSPVGGSGNTIY
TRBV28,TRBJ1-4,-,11,ASSLGTRRKLF
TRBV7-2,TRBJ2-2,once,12,ASSAGLNTGELF
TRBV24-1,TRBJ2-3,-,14,ATSDPSGSGTDTQY
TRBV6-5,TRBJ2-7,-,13,ASSYSSGSYYEQY
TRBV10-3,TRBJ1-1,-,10,AISEFNTEAF
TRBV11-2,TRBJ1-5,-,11,ASSPAGNQPQH
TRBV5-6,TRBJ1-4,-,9,ASSWAGELF
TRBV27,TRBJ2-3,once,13,ASRRNLGPADTQY
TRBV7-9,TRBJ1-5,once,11,ASRAQSTQPQH
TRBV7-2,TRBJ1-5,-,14,ASSFTPGQGNQPQH
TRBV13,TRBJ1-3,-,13,ASSTRLEGGNTIY
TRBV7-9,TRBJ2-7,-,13,ASSPGQADTYEQY